A single TCR beta chain is shown here with its context. CDR3 size: 15 residues. J was trimmed by 8 bases and V by 5 bases; bases with no gene match: 10. Germline V gene lookup returns CDR1 SGHTA and CDR2 FQGNSA. These data come from a study of T cells of healthy individuals. TCRdb ran MiXCR on the 5' RACE reads and lists one entry per CDR3 protein. The table has fewer than 70,000 distinct CDR3 sequences, 14% to 15% seen once. This clonotype originated in a human donor in good health. The chain links TRBV7-2 to TRBJ2-1, with TRBD2 matching 9 bases. The CDR3 loop reads CASSHGRGGRDEQFF. CDR3 sequence (DNA): TGTGCCAGCAGCCACGGGCGGGGGGGCCGAGATGAGCAGTTCTTC.